A selection of T cell receptor beta chains follows, all from one sample in a study of blood T cell repertoires in COVID-19. Sequencing was performed with immunoSEQ multiplex PCR; in TCRdb, only in-frame clones are kept and a portion is missing. The sample has about 360,000 clones, about 90% seen once. Sequenced input: PBMCs or T cells enriched from blood (not recorded which). Source of these receptors: a man aged 25-45 years who had recovered from COVID-19. The CDR3 runs from the conserved cysteine through the conserved F or W. The D gene is left open where the match is weak. Clone size appears in some rows only: once, few, many, or a class for an expanded clone.

J gene | D gene | clone size | V gene | CDR3 DNA | CDR3 protein
TRBJ1-1 | TRBD1 | NA | TRBV10-3 | TGTGCCATCAGTGGGACAGGGGGCGAAGCTTTCTTT | CAISGTGGEAFF
TRBJ2-7 | NA | NA | TRBV5-1 | TGCGCCAGCAACCCCACCGGGACATTATTGGGGCTCGAGCAGTACTTC | CASNPTGTLLGLEQYF
TRBJ2-7 | TRBD2 | NA | TRBV10-1 | TGCGCCAGCAGTCAAAATCGGGGAGGGGAGCAGTACTTC | CASSQNRGGEQYF
TRBJ2-7 | NA | NA | TRBV6-2/TRBV6-3 | TGTGCCAGCAGTTACGTTGGCGACAGGCAGTACTTC | CASSYVGDRQYF
TRBJ2-1 | NA | NA | TRBV21-1 | TGTGCCAGCAGCAAAGCTATTAAACTAGCGGGGGGGACTCAGGCCCTCAATGAGCAGTTCTTC | CASSKAIKLAGGTQALNEQFF
TRBJ2-6 | TRBD1 | NA | TRBV4-3 | TGCGCCAGCAGCCAGGCCCCGACAGGGGACCTTGGGGGGGCCAACGTCCTGACTTTC | CASSQAPTGDLGGANVLTF
TRBJ2-1 | TRBD2 | NA | TRBV2 | TGTGCCAGCAGTCCTCCGGGACTAGCGGGGGGCTACAATGAGCAGTTCTTC | CASSPPGLAGGYNEQFF
TRBJ1-3 | NA | NA | TRBV7-2 | TGTGCCAGCAGCCTACAGGGAATTGGCCCTGGAAACACCATATATTTT | CASSLQGIGPGNTIYF
TRBJ2-3 | TRBD1 | NA | TRBV19 | TGTGCCAGTAGTATCCAACGCTCCGGGACAGGGGTGAGGGATACGCAGTATTTT | CASSIQRSGTGVRDTQYF
TRBJ1-1 | NA | NA | TRBV13 | TGTGCCAGCAGCTTGAGGAGGGCTGAAGCTTTCTTT | CASSLRRAEAFF
TRBJ1-1 | NA | NA | TRBV6-2/TRBV6-3 | TGTGCCAGCAGTTTCGCCGGGAGTAACACTGAAGCTTTCTTT | CASSFAGSNTEAFF
TRBJ2-5 | TRBD1 | NA | TRBV7-2 | TGTGCCAGCAGCCTAAAAGGGGGCTCAGGAAAGACCCAGTACTTC | CASSLKGGSGKTQYF
TRBJ1-5 | NA | NA | TRBV4-2 | TGTGCCAGCAGCCAAGTTCCAGGGGCTCAGCCCCAGCATTTT | CASSQVPGAQPQHF
TRBJ1-2 | TRBD1 | once | TRBV7-8 | TGTGCCAGCAGCAGGGGACAGCAGAGCTATGGCTACACCTTC | CASSRGQQSYGYTF
TRBJ1-2 | NA | NA | TRBV10-3 | TGTGCCATCAGTGAGAGCACCGCTCGCGGCTACACCTTC | CAISESTARGYTF
TRBJ1-5 | NA | NA | TRBV7-2 | TGTGCCAGCAGCCCCCAGAGGAGTCAGCCCCAGCATTTT | CASSPQRSQPQHF
TRBJ1-6 | TRBD1 | NA | TRBV27 | TGTGCCAGCAGCCCCGACAGGGCAGGGAGTTCACCCCTCCACTTT | CASSPDRAGSSPLHF
TRBJ1-1 | TRBD1 | NA | TRBV5-1 | TGCGCCAGCAGCACACAGGGGACTGAAGCTTTCTTT | CASSTQGTEAFF
TRBJ1-5 | NA | NA | TRBV27 | TGTGCCAGCAGCAGGGACACCTTTAGCAATCAGCCCCAGCATTTT | CASSRDTFSNQPQHF
TRBJ2-2 | NA | NA | TRBV11-3 | TGTGCCAGCAGCTTCGGCGGGGAGCTGTTTTTT | CASSFGGELFF
TRBJ1-5 | NA | NA | TRBV5-1 | TGCGCCAGCAGCTTGGATGGGGCCCAGCCCCAGCATTTT | CASSLDGAQPQHF
TRBJ1-2 | NA | once | TRBV9 | TGTGCCAGCAGCGTCCATCAGGGAACTTCTGGCTACACCTTC | CASSVHQGTSGYTF
TRBJ1-1 | NA | NA | TRBV4-1 | TGCGCCAGCAGCCACACGGGGTCCGAAGCTTTCTTT | CASSHTGSEAFF
TRBJ1-5 | NA | NA | TRBV6-2/TRBV6-3 | TGTGCCAGCAGTTACGGGCAGGGAAATCAGCCCCAGCATTTT | CASSYGQGNQPQHF
TRBJ2-5 | TRBD1 | once | TRBV19 | TGTGCCAGTAGTATCTCCCAGGGGGCAGGAGGAGAGACCCAGTACTTC | CASSISQGAGGETQYF
TRBJ1-5 | TRBD1 | NA | TRBV4-1 | TGCGCCAGCAGCCGGTCCGGGACAGAATATCAGCCCCAGCATTTT | CASSRSGTEYQPQHF
TRBJ2-1 | TRBD2 | NA | TRBV29-1 | TGCAGCGTTGACGGGACTAGCGGGGGGGCCAGCTCCTACAATGAGCAGTTCTTC | CSVDGTSGGASSYNEQFF
TRBJ1-1 | TRBD1 | NA | TRBV5-5 | TGTGCCAGCAGCCTGACAGGGACCACTGAAGCTTTCTTT | CASSLTGTTEAFF
TRBJ1-6 | NA | NA | TRBV19 | TGTGCCAGTAGTATGGGCAGGGTGCACTCACCCCTCCACTTT | CASSMGRVHSPLHF
TRBJ1-4 | NA | NA | TRBV30 | TGTGCCTGGAGTGCATTTCAGGCCACAACTAATGAAAAACTGTTTTTT | CAWSAFQATTNEKLFF
TRBJ1-1 | NA | NA | TRBV7-2 | TGTGCCAGCAGGAAAGCGAACACTGAAGCTTTCTTT | CASRKANTEAFF
TRBJ2-1 | NA | NA | TRBV6-5 | TGTGCCAGCAGTTACGAATCCGGGACCTACAATGAGCAGTTCTTC | CASSYESGTYNEQFF
TRBJ2-7 | TRBD1 | NA | TRBV7-2 | TGTGCCAGCAGCCCCGACAGGGTGTTGGGCGAGCAGTACTTC | CASSPDRVLGEQYF
TRBJ1-1 | TRBD1 | NA | TRBV5-1 | TGCGCCAGCAGCCTTTGGACAGGGGTCCCTGAAGCTTTCTTT | CASSLWTGVPEAFF
TRBJ2-1 | TRBD2 | NA | TRBV4-1 | TGCGCCAGCAGTCGACTAGTGGGGGGGAATGAGCAGTTCTTC | CASSRLVGGNEQFF
TRBJ1-2 | NA | few | TRBV27 | TGTGCCAGCAGACAGGGAGTAGACTATGGCTACACCTTC | CASRQGVDYGYTF
TRBJ2-7 | TRBD1 | NA | TRBV11-2 | TGTGCCAGCAGCTCCATCGACAGGGGCTCCTACGAGCAGTACTTC | CASSSIDRGSYEQYF
TRBJ2-7 | NA | NA | TRBV9 | TGTGCCAGCAGCGGTACGGGAGACTCCTACGAGCAGTACTTC | CASSGTGDSYEQYF
TRBJ1-2 | TRBD1 | NA | TRBV5-1 | TGCGCCAGCAGCTTGGGGGGACAGACTCCCCGCTTC | CASSLGGQTPRF
TRBJ2-7 | TRBD1 | NA | TRBV6-6 | TGTGCCAGCAATCTTGGGACAGGGGGCGCGTACGAGCAGTACTTC | CASNLGTGGAYEQYF
TRBJ1-1 | NA | NA | TRBV7-2 | TGTGCCAGCAGCTTCCCGGGGAGAAGTGAAGCTTTCTTT | CASSFPGRSEAFF
TRBJ1-1 | TRBD1 | NA | TRBV6-1 | TGTGCCAGCAGTGAACCCCCGACAGGGGGTCCTTCTGAAGCTTTCTTT | CASSEPPTGGPSEAFF
TRBJ1-2 | NA | NA | TRBV4-3 | TGCGCCAGCAGCCAAGACTACTATGGCTACACCTTC | CASSQDYYGYTF
TRBJ1-1 | NA | NA | TRBV29-1 | TGCAGCGGACTACCGGGGGGGATGAACACTGAAGCTTTCTTT | CSGLPGGMNTEAFF
TRBJ1-1 | TRBD1 | NA | TRBV4-2 | TGTGCCAGCAGCCAGGACAGGGGTGATACTGAAGCTTTCTTT | CASSQDRGDTEAFF
TRBJ2-1 | TRBD2 | once | TRBV10-1 | TGCGCCGGGGGAGGGGACCTCCTTAGTAGATACAATGAGCAGTTCTTC | CAGGGDLLSRYNEQFF
TRBJ2-4 | NA | NA | TRBV25-1 | TGTGCCAGCAGTGATTCCCTGACGGGATTTCAGTACTTC | CASSDSLTGFQYF
TRBJ1-1 | NA | NA | TRBV5-6 | TGTGCCAGCAGCTTGGCCGGGGGTGAGAGGACTGAAGCTTTCTTT | CASSLAGGERTEAFF
TRBJ2-2 | NA | NA | TRBV10-3 | TGTGCCATCAGTGAAGGAGTAGTCCCGACCGGGGAGCTGTTTTTT | CAISEGVVPTGELFF
TRBJ2-2 | TRBD1 | NA | TRBV3-1/TRBV3-2 | TGTGCCAGCAGCCAAGGACAGGGGGCGCGTGTCGGGGAGCTGTTTTTT | CASSQGQGARVGELFF
TRBJ1-1 | NA | NA | TRBV6-5 | TGTGCCAGCACCTCCACAGGGCCGCCCGAAGCTTTCTTT | CASTSTGPPEAFF
TRBJ1-6 | TRBD1 | NA | TRBV4-3 | TGCGCCAGCAGCCAAGCAGGGGGAGATAATTCACCCCTCCACTTT | CASSQAGGDNSPLHF
TRBJ2-2 | TRBD2 | once | TRBV4-1 | TGCGCCAGCAGCCAAGAGGAAGCGGGGGTACTGACCGGGGAGCTGTTTTTT | CASSQEEAGVLTGELFF
TRBJ1-1 | TRBD1 | NA | TRBV4-2 | TGTGCCAGCAGCCAGGATAGGACAGGAGGTCGTGCAGCTTTCTTT | CASSQDRTGGRAAFF